This entry lists 24 T cell receptor beta chains sequenced from one sample in a study of blood T cell repertoires in COVID-19. Assay used: immunoSEQ multiplex PCR; TCRdb lists only in-frame clones, some missing. The sample records around 270,000 clones, roughly 86% being singletons. Sequenced: peripheral blood. Source of these receptors: a woman aged 60-70 years with COVID-19, enrolled during active disease.

This clone showed up just a few times. CDR3 bases: TGCGCCAGCAGCTTGGGGGCAGGGGGCCCTCCGCGCCATGGCTACACCTTC. The encoded protein is CASSLGAGGPPRHGYTF. The rearrangement uses TRBV5-1 and TRBJ1-2, with 8 bases identical to TRBD1. V shed 0 bases and J 6 bases; nucleotides not matched to a gene: 13. The CDR3 covers 17 residues. Germline CDR1 reads SGHRS; CDR2 reads YFSETQ. Looking up the rest from reference TRBV5-1 and TRBJ1-2 gives the full variable domain: KAGVTQTPRYLIKTRGQQVTLSCSPISGHRSVSWYQQTPGQGLQFLFEYFSETQRNKGNFPGRFSGRQFSNSRSEMNVSTLELGDSALYLCASSLGAGGPPRHGYTFGSGTRLTVV.

The chain is built from TRBV4-3 and TRBJ2-5, with D perhaps matching TRBD1 (5 bases). Between the trimmed V and J ends, which lost 3 bases and 5 bases, there was a span of 16 bases. The CDR3 has 15 residues. CDR1 LGHNA and CDR2 YSLEER come from the germline V gene. The CDR3 protein is CASSQDHQGSETQYF. In DNA, the CDR3 is TGCGCCAGCAGCCAGGACCATCAGGGTTCGGAGACCCAGTACTTC.

V gene TRBV5-3 combines with J gene TRBJ2-3; D unclear. TRBV5-3 is recorded as an ORF, its role being uncertain. Trimming stripped 4 bases from V and 6 bases from J, with 9 bases between. This CDR3 has 12 residues. DNA of the CDR3: TGTGCCAGAAGCCGGAGACTCGATACGCAGTATTTT. Translating it yields CARSRRLDTQYF.

The rearrangement uses TRBV5-1 and TRBJ2-2, with D maybe TRBD2 (6 bases). CDR1 is SGHRS, CDR2 YFSETQ, per germline. The CDR3 runs to 16 residues. The germline V and J ends were trimmed by 4 bases and 5 bases, with 18 bases remaining between them. CDR3 in amino acids: CASSEFAGPGTGELFF. The CDR3 region has the DNA TGCGCCAGCAGCGAATTTGCGGGGCCGGGGACCGGGGAGCTGTTTTTT.

This rearrangement joins TRBV7-8 to TRBJ1-2; D not resolved. The V gene's germline CDR1 is SGHVS and CDR2 FQNEAQ. The CDR3 contains 15 residues. V was pared by 2 bases and J by 8 bases, with 18 bases between. The DNA of the CDR3 is TGTGCCAGCAGCTTAATGCGGGCCACTCGCCTGGGCTACACCTTC. It specifies CASSLMRATRLGYTF.

The chain recombines TRBV5-4 with TRBJ2-7, with D perhaps matching TRBD1 (5 bases). Germline loops: CDR1 SGHNT, CDR2 YYREEE (reference sequence). This CDR3 region has 14 residues. With 0 bases removed from V and 7 bases from J, the gap between germline ends came to 14 bases. CDR3 sequence (DNA): TGTGCCAGCAGCTTGGCGGGTGGGGCGCGAGAGCAGTACTTC. Encoded protein: CASSLAGGAREQYF.

This chain connects TRBV24-1 to TRBJ2-5, with 7 bases that match TRBD1. V gave up 4 bases and J gave up 1 base; unmatched junction bases: 5. Germline values: CDR1 KGHDR, CDR2 SFDVKD. The CDR3 covers 15 residues. CDR3 DNA sequence: TGTGCCACCAGTGACCAGGGACAGATCCAAGAGACCCAGTACTTC. The encoded protein is CATSDQGQIQETQYF.

The chain recombines TRBV10-3 with TRBJ1-5, with D possibly being TRBD1 (6 bases). The CDR3 sequence is 13 residues long. Looked up from germline, CDR1 is ENHRY and CDR2 is SYGVKD. V dropped 7 bases and J dropped 4 bases, with 11 bases sitting between them. CDR3 amino acids: CAIKAGDNQPQHF. The CDR3 coding sequence is TGTGCCATCAAGGCAGGGGATAATCAGCCCCAGCATTTT.

J is TRBJ2-5 and V is TRBV24-1, with D maybe TRBD2 (6 bases). V was clipped by 4 bases and J by 1 base, with 9 bases between them. Germline V gives CDR1 KGHDR, CDR2 SFDVKD. This CDR3 contains 14 residues. The CDR3 sequence: CATSDSGLQETQYF. The DNA of the CDR3 is TGTGCCACCAGTGACTCGGGACTCCAAGAGACCCAGTACTTC.

V and J are TRBV2 and TRBJ2-2; 8 nucleotides match TRBD1. In germline, CDR1 is SNHLY, CDR2 FYNNEI. The trim removed 7 bases at V and 4 bases at J, leaving 5 bases unmatched. The CDR3 extends over 14 amino acids. The CDR3 loop is CASMDRARTGELFF. The CDR3 coding sequence is TGTGCCAGCATGGACAGGGCCCGCACCGGGGAGCTGTTTTTT.

A word on this clone: The same CDR3 arises from other DNA sequences in this sample as well. The J gene is TRBJ1-5, the V gene TRBV30; no definite D call. V gave up 3 bases and J gave up 0 bases, with 6 bases separating them. The germline V gene encodes CDR1 GTSNPN and CDR2 SVGIG (reference sequence). The CDR3 totals 13 residues. For the CDR3, the DNA is TGTGCCTGGAGCGTAGATAGCAATCAGCCCCAGCATTTT. This sequence encodes CAWSVDSNQPQHF.

This clone was seen more than once but under ten times. V gene TRBV19 combines with J gene TRBJ1-1, with D unresolved. The CDR3 sequence is 12 residues long. With 7 bases removed from V and 0 bases from J, the gap between germline ends came to 6 bases. CDR1 LNHDA and CDR2 SQIVND come from the germline V gene (reference sequence). The CDR3 is CASMRMNTEAFF. The CDR3 nucleotides read TGTGCCAGTATGAGGATGAACACTGAAGCTTTCTTT.

Only a few counts were recorded for this clone. CDR3 nucleotide sequence: TGTGCCATCACTCAGCGGGAGGGCACTATAGATGAGCAGTTCTTC. Protein sequence: CAITQREGTIDEQFF. The chain links TRBV10-3 to TRBJ2-1; 10 positions agree with TRBD2. Looked up from germline, CDR1 is ENHRY and CDR2 is SYGVKD. The CDR3 has 15 residues. V was pared by 7 bases and J by 8 bases, with 11 bases of the junction left unmatched.

This chain connects TRBV6-2 or TRBV6-3 to TRBJ2-7, with D possibly matching TRBD1 (6 bases). The CDR3 has 15 amino acids. Trimming removed 0 bases from V and 3 bases from J, with 12 bases in between. Germline CDR1 MNHEY, CDR2 SVGEGT. The CDR3 protein is CASSYSRQVHYEQYF. The CDR3 DNA follows: TGTGCCAGCAGTTACTCCCGACAGGTTCACTACGAGCAGTACTTC.

The rearrangement uses TRBV6-1 and TRBJ1-1; D uncertain. The germline CDR1 and CDR2 sequences are MNHNS and SASEGT. The CDR3 extends over 14 amino acids. V gave up 3 bases and J gave up 3 bases, with 11 bases separating them. The CDR3 DNA follows: TGTGCCAGCAGTGACCGGAGGCGGTACACTGAAGCTTTCTTT. Its translation: CASSDRRRYTEAFF.

The chain recombines TRBV7-2 with TRBJ2-5, with TRBD2 matching 12 bases. Looked up from germline, CDR1 is SGHTA and CDR2 is FQGNSA. The CDR3 consists of 16 residues. The V segment lost 2 bases and the J segment 0 bases; nucleotides outside the gene matches: 1. This CDR3 reads CASSLTSGRYQETQYF. CDR3 nucleotides: TGTGCCAGCAGCTTAACTAGCGGGAGGTACCAAGAGACCCAGTACTTC.

The chain combines TRBV19 with TRBJ2-1; 8 positions agree with TRBD2. Per the germline V gene, CDR1 is LNHDA and CDR2 is SQIVND (reference sequence). The CDR3 loop spans 16 amino acids. V was pared by 4 bases and J by 4 bases, with 9 bases of the junction left unmatched. The CDR3 loop reads CASSTQTGGVYNEQFF. The DNA for the CDR3 is TGTGCCAGTAGTACCCAGACCGGGGGGGTATACAATGAGCAGTTCTTC.

The CDR3 is CASSLELAGVSDTQYF. The CDR3 DNA is TGCGCCAGCAGCTTGGAACTAGCGGGAGTGTCAGATACGCAGTATTTT. The chain combines TRBV5-1 with TRBJ2-3; 11 bases are shared with TRBD2. The germline CDR1 and CDR2 sequences are SGHRS and YFSETQ. Trimming cost V 0 bases and J 4 bases; bases outside gene matches: 4. The CDR3 is made up of 16 amino acids.

This clone was seen a single time. The rearrangement links TRBV6-6 to TRBJ1-5; the D gene is possibly TRBD1 (6 bases). The V end was cut by 6 bases, the J end by 0 bases, with 15 bases between. Germline CDR1 and CDR2: MNHNY and SVGAGI (reference sequence). The CDR3 is 16 amino acids. The CDR3 region has the DNA TGTGCCAGCAGCCAGAGACAGGCCTATAGCAATCAGCCCCAGCATTTT. The encoded protein is CASSQRQAYSNQPQHF.

The gene calls are TRBV5-1 and TRBJ1-1, with 10 bases lining up with TRBD1. The V segment lost 4 bases and the J segment 4 bases; nucleotides outside the gene matches: 1. CDR3 length: 13 residues. Germline V gene data show CDR1 as SGHRS and CDR2 as YFSETQ. The CDR3 sequence is CASSRTGGTEAFF. DNA of the CDR3: TGCGCCAGCAGCAGGACAGGGGGCACTGAAGCTTTCTTT.

This sequence joins TRBV28 and TRBJ1-2, with 8 positions matching TRBD1. CDR3 size: 16 residues. Germline values: CDR1 MDHEN, CDR2 SYDVKM. J lost 7 bases, V lost 6 bases, and 16 bases had no gene match. In DNA, the CDR3 is TGTGCCAGCAGCCCCTTTCCCCAGACAGGGGCCGCTGGCTACACCTTC. This translates into CASSPFPQTGAAGYTF.

This clone was found once. The rearrangement links TRBV5-1 to TRBJ2-3; D possibly corresponds to TRBD1 (5 bases). CDR1 and CDR2 from the germline V gene are SGHRS and YFSETQ. The ends were cut back, 1 base at V and 3 bases at J, with 9 bases in the middle. The CDR3 extends over 14 amino acids. CDR3 in DNA: TGCGCCAGCAGCTTGCAAGACAGAACAGATACGCAGTATTTT. This encodes CASSLQDRTDTQYF.

The chain carries TRBV4-3 and TRBJ2-3, with 10 bases that match TRBD2. Germline-derived CDR1 and CDR2 are LGHNA and YSLEER. The trim removed 2 bases at V and 3 bases at J, leaving 5 bases unmatched. The CDR3 spans 16 residues. The DNA of the CDR3 is TGCGCCAGCAGCCAATCTAGCGGGAGTTCGACAGATACGCAGTATTTT. It yields the protein CASSQSSGSSTDTQYF.

The chain recombines TRBV9 with TRBJ2-1, with TRBD2 matching over 10 bases. The CDR3 spans 14 residues. With 3 bases clipped from V and 8 bases from J, the junction kept 5 bases outside the gene matches. CDR1 SGDLS and CDR2 YYNGEE come from the germline V gene. Written as DNA, the CDR3 is TGTGCCAGCAGCGCTAGCGGGAGTGGGGATGAGCAGTTCTTC. Its translation: CASSASGSGDEQFF. Looking up the rest from reference TRBV9 and TRBJ2-1 gives the full variable domain: DSGVTQTPKHLITATGQRVTLRCSPRSGDLSVYWYQQSLDQGLQFLIQYYNGEERAKGNILERFSAQQFPDLHSELNLSSLELGDSALYFCASSASGSGDEQFFGPGTRLTVL.